This TCR beta chain was identified in a study of CD8+CD57+ T cells in acquired aplastic anemia. Study-wide findings and caveats: Both patients and controls carried the same twenty-nine CD8+ CDR3 sequences.

Sequencing was done on patients that had shown CD8+CD57+ cell expansion by flow cytometry. This clonotype was counted between two and nine times. What it binds is unknown. TCR beta VDJ combinations and CDR3 sequences were profiled from genomic DNA. MiXCR, applied by TCRdb to the reads, yields one record per CDR3 protein. The sample includes approximately 470,000 distinct CDR3 sequences, approximately 32% of them seen just once. Trimming shortened V by 11 bases and J by 0 bases, and 14 bases separated the two germline ends. This CDR3 has 13 amino acids. From germline, CDR1 is MNHNS and CDR2 SASEGT. The gene calls are TRBV6-1 and TRBJ2-7; D uncertain. This TCR was recovered from a human donor with aplastic anemia. What was sequenced was sorted CD4+, CD8+, or CD8+CD57+ T cells (not recorded which) from PBMCs. CDR3 in amino acids: CALSRTDSYEQYF. The CDR3 bases are TGTGCCCTCAGCCGGACCGACTCCTACGAGCAGTACTTC.